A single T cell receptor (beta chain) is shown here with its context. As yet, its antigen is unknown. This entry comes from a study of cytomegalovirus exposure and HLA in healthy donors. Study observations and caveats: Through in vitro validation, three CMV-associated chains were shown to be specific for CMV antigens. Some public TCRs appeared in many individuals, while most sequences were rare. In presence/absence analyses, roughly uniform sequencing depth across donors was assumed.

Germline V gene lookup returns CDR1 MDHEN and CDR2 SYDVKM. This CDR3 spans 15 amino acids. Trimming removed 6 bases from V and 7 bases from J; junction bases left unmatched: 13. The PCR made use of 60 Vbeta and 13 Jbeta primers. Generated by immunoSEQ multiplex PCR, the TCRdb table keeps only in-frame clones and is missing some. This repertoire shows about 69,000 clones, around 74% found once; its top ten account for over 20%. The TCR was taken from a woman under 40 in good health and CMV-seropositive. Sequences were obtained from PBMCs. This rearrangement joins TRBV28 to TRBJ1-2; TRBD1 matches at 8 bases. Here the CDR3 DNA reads TGTGCCAGCAGCCAGGGGCAGGGGGCGTGGAGTGGCTACACCTTC. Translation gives CASSQGQGAWSGYTF.